The entry that follows covers one T cell receptor (beta chain) sequence. It has no known antigen specificity. Base qualities are missing; no much larger clone stands one base away. The data were obtained in a study of T cell clonotyping in hematopoietic cell transplantation (dated by TCRdb to about 2021). Regarding the complete study: In the study, around 140 blood samples were gathered from roughly 40 consecutive transplant recipients and their related donors. Patient recruitment ran from late 2015 to early 2017, and follow-up continued until late 2020 or death. What the research found in general, with its limitations: After transplant, TCR diversity in recipients dropped, and pathologically expanded clonotypes climbed progressively between day 30 and day 180. The sample size was limited, and CD4 and CD8 repertoire contributions could not be separated because cells were not sorted. Recipient repertoires showed only a small fraction of overlap with donor repertoires, and over 97% appeared de novo at the given depth. Broader posttransplant TCR repertoire diversity was predicted by donor and pretransplant recipient Inverse Simpson Index values.

With the immunoSEQ assay, which is a bias-controlled multiplex PCR relying on V- and J-specific primers, TCR beta CDR3 regions were amplified from genomic DNA. In a second PCR step, a proprietary barcode and Illumina adapter sequences were attached to the CDR3 amplicons. CDR3 libraries were sequenced on an Illumina MiSeq instrument. The paper's data handling went like this. Export and quality control were handled in immunoSEQ Analyzer 3.0, while downstream analyses relied on R Bioconductor and Immunarch. Only productive rearrangements in the normalized downsampled data set went into calculating the repertoire metrics. Pathologically expanded clonotypes were defined as those larger than 5 templates in the normalized cohort. The Inverse Simpson Index was used to measure repertoire diversity. The non-normalized data set was used for CMV-specificity analyses so that all clonotypes could be captured. In its TCRdb copy, this immuneACCESS table keeps in-frame sequences only and misses some clones. Where compared with another copy, unresolved V genes explain less than half of these, and the others have no known cause. The V and J calls and clone size were taken over from that table, and D and trimming were inferred from the DNA. The sample table holds 55,000 to 70,000 clones, of which roughly 94% were seen once. More than 1.5% of the sample lies in the top ten.

Blood samples for TCR beta sequencing were given by related transplant donors. Nuclei Lysis Solution was used to extract genomic DNA from fresh or cryopreserved unfractionated peripheral blood mononuclear cells. CDR1 MNHEY and CDR2 SVGAGI are derived from the germline V gene. The junction shows trimming of 7 bases on V and 0 bases on J, and the gene matches do not reach 6 bases of it. The cysteine opens and the phenylalanine closes a CDR3 of 14 amino acids. Just the 42-base CDR3 DNA is kept, in frame starting at base 1. The specimen was peripheral blood mononuclear cells. The TCR originated in a man aged 45-60 years in good health. Some clones in this sample may be carry-over from other donors' samples. Here the chain combines TRBV6-5 and TRBJ2-7, with 7 central nucleotides matching TRBD1. The CDR3 protein: CASTGPGGSYEQYF. The sequenced DNA is TGTGCCAGCACCGGGCCAGGGGGCTCCTACGAGCAGTACTTC.